These T cell receptor beta chains were read from a single sample in a study of blood T cell repertoires in COVID-19. Clones were sequenced by immunoSEQ multiplex PCR, and TCRdb holds only the in-frame ones, with some missing. In the table there are about 240,000 clones, approximately 83% of which are singletons. The sequenced sample was peripheral blood. These receptors were taken from an elderly woman with acute or convalescent COVID-19. The CDR3 runs from the conserved cysteine through the conserved F or W. The D gene is left open where the match is weak. The size entry is marked missing in some rows and otherwise reads once, few, many or a size class.

V gene	D gene	clone size	J gene	CDR3 DNA	CDR3 protein
TRBV18	TRBD1	few	TRBJ2-5	TGTGCCAGCTCTTACGGACAGGTCAGCAGCCAAGAGACCCAGTACTTC	CASSYGQVSSQETQYF
TRBV12-3/TRBV12-4	-	once	TRBJ1-1	TGTGCCAGCAGTATTGTTCCGAACTCTGAAGCTTTCTTT	CASSIVPNSEAFF
TRBV3-1/TRBV3-2	TRBD2	-	TRBJ2-3	TGTGCCAGCAGCTTGGGACTAGCGGGGGCGGCAGATACGCAGTATTTT	CASSLGLAGAADTQYF
TRBV7-9	TRBD2	-	TRBJ2-1	TGTGCCAGCAGCTTTAGGCTAGCGGGGGGAAGCTCCTACAATGAGCAGTTCTTC	CASSFRLAGGSSYNEQFF
TRBV9	-	-	TRBJ2-2	TGTGCCAGCAGCGTAGGAGGGGGAAACACCGGGGAGCTGTTTTTT	CASSVGGGNTGELFF
TRBV18	TRBD1	once	TRBJ1-5	TGTGCCAGCTCACCACAACAGGGGATTCAGCCCCAGCATTTT	CASSPQQGIQPQHF
TRBV6-5	-	few	TRBJ1-2	TGTGCCAGCAGTTACTCATTGGGAGGCTGGGATGGCTACACCTTC	CASSYSLGGWDGYTF
TRBV7-9	-	-	TRBJ2-7	TGTGCCAGCAGCCTAGGGGGGGTGTCCTACGAGCAGTACTTC	CASSLGGVSYEQYF
TRBV7-3	TRBD2	once	TRBJ2-2	TGTGCCAGCAGCTCCCCCTGGGGGGGTGGCACCGGGGAGCTGTTTTTT	CASSSPWGGGTGELFF
TRBV7-8	-	-	TRBJ1-6	TGTGCCAGCAGGATCCAGGGGTCCTATAATTCACCCCTCCACTTT	CASRIQGSYNSPLHF
TRBV19	-	few	TRBJ1-5	TGTGCCAGTGCAAGAGATTATAGCAATCAGCCCCAGCATTTT	CASARDYSNQPQHF
TRBV6-5	-	-	TRBJ1-1	TGTGCCAGCAGGCCACAGGGTTCCACTGAAGCTTTCTTT	CASRPQGSTEAFF
TRBV6-6	-	-	TRBJ2-1	TGTGCCAGCAGTGGGGGGACCATATACAATGAGCAGTTCTTC	CASSGGTIYNEQFF
TRBV5-1	-	-	TRBJ1-1	TGCGCCAGCACCGAGACCGGGATAGGAGGCACTGAAGCTTTCTTT	CASTETGIGGTEAFF
TRBV9	-	few	TRBJ2-2	TGTGCCAGCAGCGTAGAAGCTAGGGGGGGCCACACCGGGGAGCTGTTTTTT	CASSVEARGGHTGELFF
TRBV10-1	-	once	TRBJ2-7	TGCGCCAGCCCCCCAGGGGTTGGGGAGCAGTACTTC	CASPPGVGEQYF
TRBV2	TRBD2	-	TRBJ2-2	TGTGCCAGCACCATACTAGCGGGGGGAAAAAACACCGGGGAGCTGTTTTTT	CASTILAGGKNTGELFF
TRBV11-2	-	-	TRBJ1-5	TGTGCCAGCAGCTTGCTCGCGGGGGCTCAGCCCCAGCATTTT	CASSLLAGAQPQHF
TRBV11-2	TRBD1	-	TRBJ1-3	TGTGCCAGCACCTCAGGGGGCTTTGGAAACACCATATATTTT	CASTSGGFGNTIYF
TRBV5-4	TRBD1	-	TRBJ1-4	TGTGCCAGCAGCCCGGCAGGGGGCGGGACTAATGAAAAACTGTTTTTT	CASSPAGGGTNEKLFF
TRBV2	-	-	TRBJ1-4	TGTGCCAGCAAACCCCGAGGAGGGGCAGCAACTAATGAAAAACTGTTTTTT	CASKPRGGAATNEKLFF
TRBV28	TRBD1	-	TRBJ1-6	TGTGCCAGCAGTCCCCAGGGGGCGGTTAATTCACCCCTCCACTTT	CASSPQGAVNSPLHF
TRBV5-8	-	once	TRBJ2-2	TGTGCCAGCAGCTTCGGGGGGCCCGGGGAGCTGTTTTTT	CASSFGGPGELFF
TRBV7-6	-	-	TRBJ2-1	TGTGCCAGCAGCTTAACCTCAGGGGCCTCTGGGGACAATGAGCAGTTCTTC	CASSLTSGASGDNEQFF
TRBV5-1	TRBD1	few	TRBJ2-7	TGCGCCAGCAGCTTGGGGACAGGTAATCGGCTCGAGCAGTACTTC	CASSLGTGNRLEQYF
TRBV6-5	TRBD1	-	TRBJ2-1	TGTGCCAGCAGCCCGCATAACAGGGGGATAAATGAGCAGTTCTTC	CASSPHNRGINEQFF
TRBV7-3	-	-	TRBJ2-2	TGTGCCAGCAGCTTAACACTCCCAATGGCCGGGGAGCTGTTTTTT	CASSLTLPMAGELFF
TRBV28	-	-	TRBJ1-4	TGTGCCAGCAGTTTATATGCAGCAACTAATGAAAAACTGTTTTTT	CASSLYAATNEKLFF
TRBV28	-	-	TRBJ1-2	TGTGCCAGCAGACCTCACCCCCCGGCGGTTAACTATGGCTACACCTTC	CASRPHPPAVNYGYTF
TRBV7-9	-	-	TRBJ1-1	TGTGCCAGCAGCTTCCCCGGGAACACTGAAGCTTTCTTT	CASSFPGNTEAFF
TRBV2	TRBD2	once	TRBJ2-7	TGTGCCAGCAGTGAGGCGCCCGGACTAGCGGGGGGGTCCTCGGGGCAGTACTTC	CASSEAPGLAGGSSGQYF
TRBV11-3	-	-	TRBJ1-6	TGTGCCAGCAGCTTAGACGGGGGGTATAATTCACCCCTCCACTTT	CASSLDGGYNSPLHF
TRBV18	-	-	TRBJ1-1	TGTGCCAGCTCACCACCTAATAAGAACACTGAAGCTTTCTTT	CASSPPNKNTEAFF
TRBV5-4	-	few	TRBJ2-2	TGTGCCAGCAGCTTGGGAGGACTTCGCGGGGAGCTGTTTTTT	CASSLGGLRGELFF